This TCR beta chain is drawn from a study of T cell responses to AZD1222 COVID-19 vaccine. Overall study results and limits: There were mostly white British donors and more females than males, and clonal diversity was possibly underestimated. Spike-specific TCR depth and breadth grew after two AZD1222 doses.

The germline V gene has CDR1 MNHEY and CDR2 SMNVEV (reference sequence). Between the trimmed V and J ends, which lost 6 bases and 5 bases, there was a span of 22 bases. The CDR3 spans 17 residues. As for this clone: Its antigen is unknown.

TCRdb's table, derived via immunoSEQ multiplex PCR, lists solely in-frame clones and lacks some. The repertoire holds 26,000 or so clones, with about nine tenths as singletons. This sequence originates from an adult who received the AZD1222 COVID-19 vaccine. The starting material was peripheral blood, obtained 28 days after the second AZD1222 dose. The chain combines TRBV27 with TRBJ2-2; D is perhaps TRBD2 (7 bases). In DNA form, the CDR3 reads TGTGCCAGCAGAGGACAGTCCGGGACTATTAGAACCGGGGAGCTGTTTTTT. Translated, it gives CASRGQSGTIRTGELFF.